Reported below is one T cell receptor beta chain. One base away lies a much larger clone, so this may be a sequencing read error. Primers used in a second PCR of roughly 7 to 12 cycles were a sample-barcoded 5' primer and a J-beta primer mix. From the 5' RACE reads, TCRdb called clonotypes with MiXCR, one entry per CDR3 protein. This sample has 700,000 to 850,000 distinct CDR3 sequences, with approximately 35% found just once. This sample was included in a study of blood T cells in healthy people across ages. In the study overall: Per every two T cells, about one barcoded beta molecule was captured by template switching.

With 2 bases clipped from V and 4 bases from J, the junction kept 10 bases outside the gene matches. The CDR3 sequence is 17 residues long. V is TRBV12-3 or TRBV12-4 and J is TRBJ2-3, with 9 nucleotides matching TRBD2. The sample taken for sequencing was blood. This sequence was found in a man aged 18 to 30 in good health. The DNA of the CDR3 is TGTGCCAGCAGTTTACGGCGAGCGGGGGGATTAGCAGATACGCAGTATTTT. It specifies CASSLRRAGGLADTQYF.